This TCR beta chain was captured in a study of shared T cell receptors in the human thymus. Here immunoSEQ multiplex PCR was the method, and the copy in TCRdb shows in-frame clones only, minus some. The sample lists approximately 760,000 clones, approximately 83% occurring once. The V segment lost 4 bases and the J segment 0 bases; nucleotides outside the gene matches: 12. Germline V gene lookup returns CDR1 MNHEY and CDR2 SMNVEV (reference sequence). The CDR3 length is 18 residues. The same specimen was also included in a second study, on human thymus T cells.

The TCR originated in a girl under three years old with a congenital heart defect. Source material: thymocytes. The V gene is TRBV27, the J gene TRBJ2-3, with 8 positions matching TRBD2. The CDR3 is CASSYNQRGRISTDTQYF. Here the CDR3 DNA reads TGTGCCAGCAGTTACAACCAGCGGGGGCGAATAAGCACAGATACGCAGTATTTT.